This entry lists 24 T cell receptor beta chains sequenced from one sample in a study of low-dose radiotherapy and immunotherapy resistance in tumors. Priming of first-strand cDNA relied on TRAV- and TRBV-specific primers (covering alpha and beta chains). Both a constant-region primer and a V-primer adapter served to amplify TCRs across about 20 PCR cycles. TCRdb ran MiXCR on the reads and lists one entry per CDR3 protein. The table lists roughly 13,000 distinct CDR3 sequences, 60% of them singletons. The receptors come from a human donor with advanced metastatic prostate, ovarian, gallbladder or colorectal cancer (not recorded which). This table probably holds off-target reads from a library built for another chain.

The genes are TRBV12-3 or TRBV12-4 and TRBJ1-5, with TRBD1 identical over 9 bases. Trimming at V came to 4 bases and at J to 5 bases, leaving 9 bases not matched to a gene. The CDR3 sequence is 16 residues long. The CDR3 is CASSSDRDRADQPQHF. CDR3 DNA sequence: TGTGCCAGCAGTTCAGACCGGGACAGGGCGGATCAGCCCCAGCATTTT.

This clonotype turned up a few times. The V call is TRBV3-1, the J call TRBJ2-1; TRBD2 matches at 14 bases. V lost 1 base to trimming and J lost 12 bases; unmatched junction nucleotides: 2. The germline CDR1 and CDR2 sequences are LGHDT and YNNKEL (reference sequence). This CDR3 region has 14 residues. The CDR3 DNA reads as TGTGCCAGCAGCCAAGGCGGGACTAGCGGGAGGCAGTTCTTC. Amino acid sequence: CASSQGGTSGRQFF.

Within the sample, this clonotype is medium-sized. The V and J genes are TRBV29-1 and TRBJ2-3, with 10 bases fitting TRBD1. The CDR3 extends over 15 amino acids. J gave up 6 bases and V 8 bases, and 14 bases lay outside the gene matches. Germline V CDR1 and CDR2: SQVTM, ANQGSEA. The CDR3 DNA sequence: TGCAGCATTCCTCTTGGACAGGGGGTGGCGGATACGCAGTATTTT. It is translated as CSIPLGQGVADTQYF.

Turning to this clonotype: One end of the junction does not line up with germline, which may come from a read error. V gene TRBV10-2 combines with J gene TRBJ1-5; D unresolved. The CDR3 is 12 amino acids. Germline values: CDR1 WSHSY, CDR2 SAAADI. Written as DNA, the CDR3 is TGTGCCATTGGACGGCAAGATCAGCCCCAGCATTTT. Its translation is CAIGRQDQPQHF.

V is TRBV9 and J is TRBJ1-2, with 10 nucleotides matching TRBD1. The CDR3 loop spans 14 amino acids. Germline-derived CDR1 and CDR2 are SGDLS and YYNGEE. V lost 2 bases, J lost 4 bases, and 2 bases stayed unmatched. CDR3 amino acids: CASSVGQGSYGYTF. The CDR3 DNA follows: TGTGCCAGCAGCGTGGGACAGGGGAGCTATGGCTACACCTTC.

The chain joins TRBV28 to TRBJ1-5; no reliable D call. This CDR3 is built from 14 residues. Deletions cut 2 bases from V and 6 bases from J, with 11 bases between. Germline values: CDR1 MDHEN, CDR2 SYDVKM. CDR3 amino acids: CASSLGGRVQPQHF. CDR3 nucleotide sequence: TGTGCCAGCAGTTTAGGTGGTAGGGTTCAGCCCCAGCATTTT.

The chain couples TRBV12-3 or TRBV12-4 to TRBJ2-7; no firm D call. The V end lost 3 bases, the J end lost 5 bases, and 5 bases lay between the germline ends. The CDR3 length is 11 residues. The CDR3 reads CASSFGNEQYF. CDR3 DNA: TGTGCCAGCAGTTTTGGAAACGAGCAGTACTTC.

V and J are TRBV12-3 or TRBV12-4 and TRBJ1-2; TRBD1 matches at 8 bases. The CDR3 runs to 14 residues. V shed 5 bases, J shed 3 bases, and the junction held 5 bases outside the gene matches. The CDR3 loop reads CASSGQGSYYGYTF. DNA of the CDR3: TGTGCCAGCAGTGGACAGGGTTCGTACTATGGCTACACCTTC.

The rearrangement links TRBV28 to TRBJ1-4, with D tentatively TRBD1 (5 bases). The germline V gene encodes CDR1 MDHEN and CDR2 SYDVKM. Trimming removed 9 bases at V and 10 bases at J, with 9 bases between. This CDR3 has 10 residues. CDR3 region: CASKGRKLFF. The CDR3 DNA reads as TGTGCCAGTAAGGGGAGAAAACTGTTTTTT.

This chain uses TRBV12-5 with TRBJ1-1; 10 bases agree with TRBD1. With V trimmed by 1 base and J by 5 bases, 4 bases remained unmatched. Germline V gene data show CDR1 as LGHNT and CDR2 as FRNRAP. CDR3 length: 15 amino acids. CDR3 coding DNA: TGTGCTAGTGGTTTGGGAAGGACAGGGGGGACTGAAGCTTTCTTT. Translated, it gives CASGLGRTGGTEAFF.

J is TRBJ2-7 and V is TRBV18, with D unclear. In germline, CDR1 is KGHSH, CDR2 LQKENI. The CDR3 totals 13 residues. V gave up 5 bases and J gave up 7 bases, with 15 bases separating them. The CDR3 region has the DNA TGTGCCAGCTCAAACGGACCTCCTAAAGAGCAGTACTTC. This encodes CASSNGPPKEQYF.

This clonotype appeared a single time. V usage is TRBV27 and J usage is TRBJ2-7; D remains ambiguous. Germline V gene data show CDR1 as MNHEY and CDR2 as SMNVEV (reference sequence). There are 14 residues in the CDR3. Trimming shortened V by 4 bases and J by 7 bases, and 17 bases separated the two germline ends. Written as DNA, the CDR3 is TGTGCCAGCAGTTCCCGGACCTCTTTGGGGGAGCAGTACTTC. This codes for CASSSRTSLGEQYF.

The rearrangement joins TRBV28 to TRBJ1-1, with D perhaps TRBD1 (6 bases). Germline V gene data show CDR1 as MDHEN and CDR2 as SYDVKM. V gave up 10 bases and J gave up 1 base, with 16 bases separating them. The CDR3 has 14 residues. The CDR3 DNA sequence: TGTGCCACCAAGGGGGGCCAGGCGAACACTGAAGCTTTCTTT. Its translation is CATKGGQANTEAFF.

The rearrangement links TRBV4-2 to TRBJ2-7; D gene unclear. The CDR3 has 15 residues. V lost 0 bases to trimming and J lost 0 bases, with 9 bases between them. The germline gives CDR1 LGHNA, CDR2 YNFKEQ. The CDR3 DNA follows: TGTGCCAGCAGCCAAGATCCAGGCCGCTCCTACGAGCAGTACTTC. It yields the protein CASSQDPGRSYEQYF.

CDR3: CASSLGGRGPNYEQYF. CDR3 coding DNA: TGTGCCAGCAGCTTAGGGGGCAGGGGACCGAACTACGAGCAGTACTTC. This chain connects TRBV7-9 to TRBJ2-7; TRBD1 might be the D (6 bases). The germline V and J ends were trimmed by 1 base and 3 bases, with 16 bases remaining between them. The CDR3 has 16 amino acids. Looked up from germline, CDR1 is SEHNR and CDR2 is FQNEAQ (reference sequence).

The chain has TRBV9 and TRBJ1-6, with a weak D call TRBD1 (6 bases). Trimming left V 0 bases short and J 7 bases short, with 14 bases between. Germline V gives CDR1 SGDLS, CDR2 YYNGEE. There are 16 residues in the CDR3. The CDR3 DNA reads as TGTGCCAGCAGCGTAGCGGGAACAGGGCAGAATTCACCCCTCCACTTT. The encoded protein is CASSVAGTGQNSPLHF.

The chain employs TRBV19 and TRBJ1-1; 7 bases are a match to TRBD1. Germline trimming cut 5 bases from V and 2 bases from J; bases unmatched to any gene: 5. Germline CDR1 is LNHDA and CDR2 is SQIVND (reference sequence). This CDR3 is 14 amino acids long. The CDR3 nucleotides are TGTGCCAGTAGTCCGACAGGGTCAAACACTGAAGCTTTCTTT. Its translation: CASSPTGSNTEAFF.

The chain uses TRBV7-6 and TRBJ2-2, with 8 bases identical to TRBD2. Losses at the gene ends were 4 bases for V and 0 bases for J; bases not matched to a gene: 13. Germline CDR1 and CDR2: SGHVS and FNYEAQ. This CDR3 is built from 19 residues. The CDR3 sequence is CASSSGPRGGSSNTGELFF. The CDR3 nucleotides are TGTGCCAGCAGCTCAGGACCACGGGGGGGTTCCTCGAACACCGGGGAGCTGTTTTTT.

This chain joins TRBV10-3 and TRBJ2-1; TRBD1 is a possible D gene (5 bases). The CDR3 is 12 residues long. From germline, CDR1 is ENHRY and CDR2 SYGVKD. V dropped 2 bases and J dropped 6 bases, with 5 bases sitting between them. As DNA, the CDR3 is TGTGCCATCAGTGAGGACAGCAATGAGCAGTTCTTC. Its translation: CAISEDSNEQFF.

The chain uses TRBV6-2 or TRBV6-3 and TRBJ2-2; 9 bases agree with TRBD2. J was trimmed by 0 bases and V by 7 bases; bases with no gene match: 3. The CDR3 spans 15 residues. Germline-derived CDR1 and CDR2 are MNHEY and SVGEGT. CDR3 in amino acids: CASIQRGANTGELFF. CDR3 DNA sequence: TGTGCCAGCATCCAGCGGGGGGCGAACACCGGGGAGCTGTTTTTT.

A few counts support this clonotype. The chain joins TRBV9 to TRBJ1-5; 7 bases fit TRBD1. The length of the CDR3 is 14 residues. V gave up 3 bases and J gave up 11 bases; unmatched junction bases: 11. CDR1 is SGDLS, CDR2 YYNGEE, per germline. CDR3 sequence (DNA): TGTGCCAGCAGCGCGGGACAGCAGAGAGTGACCCAGCATTTT. The encoded protein is CASSAGQQRVTQHF.

This chain joins TRBV6-1 and TRBJ2-3; D remains ambiguous. CDR1 is MNHNS, CDR2 SASEGT, per germline. The CDR3 extends over 12 amino acids. V was trimmed by 3 bases and J by 4 bases, leaving 5 bases between them. As DNA, the CDR3 is TGTGCCAGCAGTGACCCGGCAGATACGCAGTATTTT. As protein: CASSDPADTQYF.

The V call is TRBV18, the J call TRBJ2-5, with unresolved D. V was clipped by 2 bases and J by 5 bases, with 12 bases between them. Germline V lookup: CDR1 KGHSH, CDR2 LQKENI. CDR3 length: 14 amino acids. CDR3 bases: TGTGCCAGCTCACCAAATTTCCTTAGGGAGACCCAGTACTTC. Its translation is CASSPNFLRETQYF.

This clonotype has a single count. This chain connects TRBV11-3 to TRBJ2-3, with D possibly matching TRBD1 (5 bases). The CDR3 sequence is 15 residues long. Germline CDR1 SGHNT, CDR2 YENEEA. Trimming cost V 0 bases and J 1 base, with 8 bases left between them. The CDR3 bases are TGTGCCAGCAGCTTAGATGGGGCGGGCACAGATACGCAGTATTTT. It is translated as CASSLDGAGTDTQYF.